One TCR beta chain is described in this entry. Its specificity is unknown. These data belong to a study of T cell responses to AZD1222 COVID-19 vaccine. Assay: immunoSEQ multiplex PCR; the TCRdb copy retains only in-frame clones and omits some. The table includes over 120,000 clones, about 92% detected once. There are 13 residues in the CDR3. The V gene lost 5 bases and the J gene lost 5 bases, with 16 bases spanning the gap. CDR1 is GTSNPN, CDR2 SVGIG, per germline (reference sequence). Study-wide results and caveats: Among the donors, most were white British and more were female, and clonal diversity was possibly underestimated.

The sample in question was peripheral blood, obtained 28 days after the second AZD1222 dose. The chain uses TRBV30 and TRBJ2-7; perhaps TRBD2 as D (7 bases). The clonotype originates from an adult who received the AZD1222 COVID-19 vaccine. CDR3 DNA: TGTGCCTGGGACGAAGGGGGAGGGCACGAGCAGTACTTC. It is translated as CAWDEGGGHEQYF.